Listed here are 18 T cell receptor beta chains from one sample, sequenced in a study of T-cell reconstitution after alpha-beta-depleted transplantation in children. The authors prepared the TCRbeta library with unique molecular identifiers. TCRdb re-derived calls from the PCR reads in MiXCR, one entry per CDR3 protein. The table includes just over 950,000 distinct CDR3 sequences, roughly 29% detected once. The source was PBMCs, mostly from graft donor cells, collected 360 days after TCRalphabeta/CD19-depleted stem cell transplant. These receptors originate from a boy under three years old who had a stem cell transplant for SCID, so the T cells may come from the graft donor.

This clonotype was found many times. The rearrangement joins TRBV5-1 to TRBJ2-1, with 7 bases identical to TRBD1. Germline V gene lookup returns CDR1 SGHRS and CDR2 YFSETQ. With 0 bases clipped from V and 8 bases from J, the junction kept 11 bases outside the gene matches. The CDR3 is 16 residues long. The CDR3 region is CASSLEAGGFGDEQFF. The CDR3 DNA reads TGCGCCAGCAGCTTGGAAGCAGGGGGATTTGGGGATGAGCAGTTCTTC.

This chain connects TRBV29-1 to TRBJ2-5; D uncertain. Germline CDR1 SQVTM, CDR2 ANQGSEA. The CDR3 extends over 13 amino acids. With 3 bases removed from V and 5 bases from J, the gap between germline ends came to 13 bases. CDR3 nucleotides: TGCAGCGTTGATGGGGAAGGGTTGGAGACCCAGTACTTC. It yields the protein CSVDGEGLETQYF.

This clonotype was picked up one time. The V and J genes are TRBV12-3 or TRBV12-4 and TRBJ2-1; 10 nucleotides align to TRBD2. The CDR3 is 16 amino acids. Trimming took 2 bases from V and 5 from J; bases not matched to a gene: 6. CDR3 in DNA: TGTGCCAGCAGTTTAATCCTAGCGGGGGCCCACAATGAGCAGTTCTTC. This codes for CASSLILAGAHNEQFF.

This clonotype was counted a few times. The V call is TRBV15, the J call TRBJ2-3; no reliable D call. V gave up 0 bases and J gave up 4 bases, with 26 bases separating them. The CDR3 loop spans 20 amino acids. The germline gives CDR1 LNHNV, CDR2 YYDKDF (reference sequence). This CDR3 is CATSRDLIVGEQSGADTQYF. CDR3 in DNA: TGTGCCACCAGCAGAGATCTAATCGTTGGGGAACAGAGTGGCGCAGATACGCAGTATTTT.

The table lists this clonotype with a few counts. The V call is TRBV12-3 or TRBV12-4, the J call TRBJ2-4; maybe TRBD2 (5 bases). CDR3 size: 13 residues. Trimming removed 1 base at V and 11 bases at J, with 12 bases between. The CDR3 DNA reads TGTGCCAGCAGTTTAGTAACCCCGCGGGTTCAGTACTTC. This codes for CASSLVTPRVQYF.

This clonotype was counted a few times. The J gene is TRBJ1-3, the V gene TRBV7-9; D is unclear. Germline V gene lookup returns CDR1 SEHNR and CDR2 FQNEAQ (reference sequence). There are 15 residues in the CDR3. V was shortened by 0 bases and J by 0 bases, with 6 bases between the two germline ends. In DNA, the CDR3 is TGTGCCAGCAGCTTAGCAACGTTCTCTGGAAACACCATATATTTT. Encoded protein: CASSLATFSGNTIYF.

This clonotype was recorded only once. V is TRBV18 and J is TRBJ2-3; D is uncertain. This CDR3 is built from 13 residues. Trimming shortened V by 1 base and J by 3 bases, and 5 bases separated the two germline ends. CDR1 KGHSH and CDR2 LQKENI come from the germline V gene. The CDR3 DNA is TGTGCCAGCTCACCACGAAAGACAGATACGCAGTATTTT. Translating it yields CASSPRKTDTQYF.

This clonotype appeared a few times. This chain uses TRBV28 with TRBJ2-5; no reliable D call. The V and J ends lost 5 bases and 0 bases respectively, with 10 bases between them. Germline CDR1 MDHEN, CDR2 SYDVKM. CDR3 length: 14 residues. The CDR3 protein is CASSPTWYQETQYF. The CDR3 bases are TGTGCCAGCAGTCCCACTTGGTACCAAGAGACCCAGTACTTC.

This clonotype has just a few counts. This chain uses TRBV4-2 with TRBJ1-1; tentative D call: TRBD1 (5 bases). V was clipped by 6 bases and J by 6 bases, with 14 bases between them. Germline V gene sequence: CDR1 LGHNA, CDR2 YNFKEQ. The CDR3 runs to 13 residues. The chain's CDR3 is CASSQGRGAEAFF. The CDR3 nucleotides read TGTGCCAGCAGTCAGGGAAGAGGGGCTGAAGCTTTCTTT.

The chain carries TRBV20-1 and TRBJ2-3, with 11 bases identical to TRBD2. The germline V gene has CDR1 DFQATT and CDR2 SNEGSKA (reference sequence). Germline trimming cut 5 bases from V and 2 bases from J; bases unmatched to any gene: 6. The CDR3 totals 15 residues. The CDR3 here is CSARLAGRSTDTQYF. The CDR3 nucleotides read TGCAGTGCTCGACTAGCGGGGCGCTCCACAGATACGCAGTATTTT.

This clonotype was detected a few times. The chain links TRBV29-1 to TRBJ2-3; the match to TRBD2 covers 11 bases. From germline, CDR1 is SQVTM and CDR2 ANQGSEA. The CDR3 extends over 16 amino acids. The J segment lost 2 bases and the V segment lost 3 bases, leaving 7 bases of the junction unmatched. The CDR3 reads CSVDVAGGPNTDTQYF. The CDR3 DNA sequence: TGCAGCGTTGATGTAGCGGGGGGGCCCAACACAGATACGCAGTATTTT.

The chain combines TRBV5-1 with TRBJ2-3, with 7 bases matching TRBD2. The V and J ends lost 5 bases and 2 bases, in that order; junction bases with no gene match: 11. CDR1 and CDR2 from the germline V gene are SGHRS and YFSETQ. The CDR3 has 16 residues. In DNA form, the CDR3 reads TGCGCCAGCAGGTCGCCGCGGGGGAAAACCACAGATACGCAGTATTTT. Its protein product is CASRSPRGKTTDTQYF.

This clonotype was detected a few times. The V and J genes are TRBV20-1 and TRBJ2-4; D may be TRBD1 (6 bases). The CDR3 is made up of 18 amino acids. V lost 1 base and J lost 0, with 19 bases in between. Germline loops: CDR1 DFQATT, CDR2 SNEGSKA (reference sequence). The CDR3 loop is CSARARTRDTIAKNIQYF. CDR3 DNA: TGCAGTGCTAGAGCCAGAACCCGGGACACAATAGCCAAAAACATTCAGTACTTC.

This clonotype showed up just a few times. Here the CDR3 reads CASSPGKRTGELFF. As DNA, the CDR3 is TGTGCCAGCAGTCCCGGAAAGCGGACCGGGGAGCTGTTTTTT. The genes are TRBV28 and TRBJ2-2; TRBD2 is a possible D gene (5 bases). The CDR3 loop spans 14 amino acids. Trimming pared 5 bases from V and 5 bases from J, leaving 12 bases between. Germline V lookup: CDR1 MDHEN, CDR2 SYDVKM.

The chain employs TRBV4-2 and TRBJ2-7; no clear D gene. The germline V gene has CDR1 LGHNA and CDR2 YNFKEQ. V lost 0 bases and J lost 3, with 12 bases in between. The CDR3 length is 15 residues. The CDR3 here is CASSQEMQRRYEQYF. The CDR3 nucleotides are TGTGCCAGCAGCCAAGAAATGCAACGTCGCTACGAGCAGTACTTC.

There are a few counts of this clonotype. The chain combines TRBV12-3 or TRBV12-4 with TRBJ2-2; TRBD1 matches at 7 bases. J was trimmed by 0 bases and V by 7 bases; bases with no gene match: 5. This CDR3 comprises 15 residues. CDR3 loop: CASTQTGPNTGELFF. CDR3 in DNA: TGTGCCAGCACTCAGACAGGGCCGAACACCGGGGAGCTGTTTTTT.

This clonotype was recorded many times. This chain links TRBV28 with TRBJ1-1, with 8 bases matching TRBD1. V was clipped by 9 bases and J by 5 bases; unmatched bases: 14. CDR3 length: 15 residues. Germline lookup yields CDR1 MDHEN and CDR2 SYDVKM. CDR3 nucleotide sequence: TGTGCCAGTTCCCCTGGGTACAGGGGGGCGACTGAAGCTTTCTTT. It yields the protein CASSPGYRGATEAFF.

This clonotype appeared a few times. CDR3 DNA: TGTGCCAGCAGGGGGAACTCCTACGAGCAGTACTTC. Translating gives CASRGNSYEQYF. This chain links TRBV27 with TRBJ2-7; D remains unclear. Trimming took 6 bases from V and 0 from J, leaving 6 bases between them. The CDR3 contains 12 residues. Germline assignment: CDR1 MNHEY and CDR2 SMNVEV (reference sequence).